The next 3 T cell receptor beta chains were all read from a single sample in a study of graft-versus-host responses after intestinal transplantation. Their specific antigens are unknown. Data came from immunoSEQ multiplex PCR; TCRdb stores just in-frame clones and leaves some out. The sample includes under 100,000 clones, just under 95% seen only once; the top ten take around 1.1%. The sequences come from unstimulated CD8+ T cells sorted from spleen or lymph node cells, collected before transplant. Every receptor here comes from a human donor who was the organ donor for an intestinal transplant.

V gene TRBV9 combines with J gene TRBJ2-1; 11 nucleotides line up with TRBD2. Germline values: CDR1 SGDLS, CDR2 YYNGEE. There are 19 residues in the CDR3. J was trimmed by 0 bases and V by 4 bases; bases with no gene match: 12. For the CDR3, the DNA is TGTGCCAGCAGCCCCCAACGCTGGACTAGCGGGCACTCCTACAATGAGCAGTTCTTC. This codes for CASSPQRWTSGHSYNEQFF.

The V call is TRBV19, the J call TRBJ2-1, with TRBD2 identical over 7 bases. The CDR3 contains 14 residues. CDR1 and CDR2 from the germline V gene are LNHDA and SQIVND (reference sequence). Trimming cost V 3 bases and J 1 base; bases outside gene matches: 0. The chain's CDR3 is CASSMGGSYNEQFF. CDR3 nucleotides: TGTGCCAGTAGTATGGGGGGGTCCTACAATGAGCAGTTCTTC.

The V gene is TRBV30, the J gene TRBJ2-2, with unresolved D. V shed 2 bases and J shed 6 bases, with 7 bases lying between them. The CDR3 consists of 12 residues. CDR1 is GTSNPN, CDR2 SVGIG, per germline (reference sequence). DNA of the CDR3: TGTGCCTGGAGTCGGTCTCCCGGGGAGCTGTTTTTT. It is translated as CAWSRSPGELFF.